These T cell receptor beta chains were read from a single sample in a study of blood T cell repertoires in COVID-19. Assay used: immunoSEQ multiplex PCR; TCRdb lists only in-frame clones, some missing. This table has just over 250,000 clones, 87% appearing once. Sequencing was carried out using peripheral blood. All receptors come from a woman between 50 and 59 years old with acute or convalescent COVID-19. The CDR3 runs from the conserved cysteine through the conserved F or W. D genes are given only for firm matches. The listing skips clone size in some rows; elsewhere it reads once, few, many or a size class.

J gene,V gene,CDR3 length,D gene,clone size,CDR3 protein,CDR3 DNA
TRBJ2-7,TRBV2,12,.,once,CASSEGRGEQYF,TGTGCCAGCAGTGAAGGCCGGGGAGAGCAGTACTTC
TRBJ2-5,TRBV29-1,15,TRBD1,once,CSVDAGTGGQETQYF,TGCAGCGTTGATGCTGGGACAGGGGGCCAAGAGACCCAGTACTTC
TRBJ1-4,TRBV18,14,TRBD1,.,CASSPGQGDEKLFF,TGTGCCAGCTCACCGGGACAGGGAGATGAAAAACTGTTTTTT
TRBJ2-4,TRBV6-5,14,.,.,CASRHGTRKNIQYF,TGTGCCAGCAGGCACGGGACACGGAAAAACATTCAGTACTTC
TRBJ2-3,TRBV7-6,14,.,.,CASSLERVRDTQYF,TGTGCCAGCAGCTTAGAACGGGTCCGAGATACGCAGTATTTT
TRBJ1-1,TRBV6-2/TRBV6-3,14,.,.,CASSYSGGGTEAFF,TGTGCCAGCAGTTACTCGGGGGGAGGCACTGAAGCTTTCTTT
TRBJ1-4,TRBV29-1,12,TRBD1,.,CSGGQVPEKLFF,TGCAGCGGCGGACAGGTGCCTGAAAAACTGTTTTTT
TRBJ2-7,TRBV7-3,16,.,.,CASSLNSRCSPYEQYF,TGTGCCAGCAGCTTAAATAGTCGGTGCTCCCCCTACGAGCAGTACTTC
TRBJ1-6,TRBV11-3,15,.,.,CASSLEWAYLEPLHF,TGTGCCAGCAGCTTAGAATGGGCCTACCTCGAACCCCTCCACTTT
TRBJ2-5,TRBV10-1,21,.,.,CASSEYRETVDLPMYQETQYF,TGCGCCAGCAGTGAGTACCGGGAGACCGTCGACCTACCTATGTACCAAGAGACCCAGTACTTC
TRBJ1-1,TRBV4-2,14,.,.,CASSQEGRGPGTFF,TGTGCCAGCAGCCAAGAAGGGCGTGGACCGGGGACTTTCTTT
TRBJ2-1,TRBV3-1/TRBV3-2,13,.,.,CASSQDLPHEQFF,TGTGCCAGCAGCCAAGATCTCCCCCATGAGCAGTTCTTC
TRBJ2-2,TRBV27,15,TRBD1,.,CASSLRDRGTGELFF,TGTGCCAGCAGTCTGAGGGACAGGGGAACCGGGGAGCTGTTTTTT
TRBJ2-5,TRBV5-1,16,TRBD2,.,CASTLRGGSAQETQYF,TGCGCCAGCACCCTTCGGGGGGGTAGCGCCCAAGAGACCCAGTACTTC
TRBJ1-2,TRBV20-1,10,TRBD1,.,CSAGQDGYTF,TGCAGTGCTGGACAGGATGGCTACACCTTC
TRBJ1-6,TRBV4-1,16,TRBD1,.,CASSQDRSRGRSPLHF,TGCGCCAGCAGCCAAGATAGGTCCAGGGGGCGGTCACCCCTCCACTTT
TRBJ2-1,TRBV11-2,16,TRBD1,.,CASSLVGGQVHNEQFF,TGTGCCAGCAGCTTAGTCGGCGGACAGGTTCACAATGAGCAGTTCTTC
TRBJ1-1,TRBV9,13,.,.,CASSVETGTEAFF,TGTGCCAGCAGCGTAGAAACGGGCACTGAAGCTTTCTTT
TRBJ2-2,TRBV19,18,TRBD2,many,CASSIALLRLAGTGELFF,TGTGCCAGTAGTATAGCTCTGTTACGGCTAGCGGGAACCGGGGAGCTGTTTTTT
TRBJ1-5,TRBV12-3/TRBV12-4,13,.,.,CASRTGYNQPQHF,TGTGCCAGCAGGACAGGCTACAATCAGCCCCAGCATTTT
TRBJ2-5,TRBV30,18,TRBD2,.,CAWSVSGRGWGYQETQYF,TGTGCCTGGAGTGTAAGCGGGAGAGGGTGGGGGTACCAAGAGACCCAGTACTTC
TRBJ1-5,TRBV6-5,13,.,.,CASSPRVEQPQHF,TGTGCCAGCAGCCCCAGGGTGGAACAGCCCCAGCATTTT
TRBJ2-1,TRBV4-3,15,TRBD2,.,CASSQGLADYNEQFF,TGCGCCAGCAGCCAGGGGCTAGCGGACTACAATGAGCAGTTCTTC
TRBJ2-7,TRBV19,15,TRBD1,.,CASSIRTGPSYEQYF,TGTGCCAGTAGTATCCGGACAGGACCCTCCTACGAGCAGTACTTC